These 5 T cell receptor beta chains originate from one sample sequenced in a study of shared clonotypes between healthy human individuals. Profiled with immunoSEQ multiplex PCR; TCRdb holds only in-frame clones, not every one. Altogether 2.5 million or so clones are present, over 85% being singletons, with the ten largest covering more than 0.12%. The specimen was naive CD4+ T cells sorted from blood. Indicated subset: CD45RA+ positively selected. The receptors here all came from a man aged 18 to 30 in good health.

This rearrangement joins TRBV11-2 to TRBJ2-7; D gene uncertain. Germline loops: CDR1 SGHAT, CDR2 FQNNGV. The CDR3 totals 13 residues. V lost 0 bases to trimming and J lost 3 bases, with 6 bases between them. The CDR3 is CASSLERSYEQYF. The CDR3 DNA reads TGTGCCAGCAGCTTAGAGAGGAGCTACGAGCAGTACTTC.

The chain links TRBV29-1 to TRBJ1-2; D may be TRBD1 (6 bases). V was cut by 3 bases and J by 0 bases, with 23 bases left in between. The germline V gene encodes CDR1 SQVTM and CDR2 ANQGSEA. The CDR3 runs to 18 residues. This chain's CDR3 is CSVDGWEGRGTTNYGYTF. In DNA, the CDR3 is TGCAGCGTTGACGGCTGGGAGGGCAGGGGCACAACTAACTATGGCTACACCTTC.

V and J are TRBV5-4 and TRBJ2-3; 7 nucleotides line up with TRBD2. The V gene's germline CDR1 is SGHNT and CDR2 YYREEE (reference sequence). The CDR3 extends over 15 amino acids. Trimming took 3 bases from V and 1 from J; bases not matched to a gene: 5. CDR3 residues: CASSWDYRGTDTQYF. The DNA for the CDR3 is TGTGCCAGCAGCTGGGACTATCGGGGCACAGATACGCAGTATTTT.

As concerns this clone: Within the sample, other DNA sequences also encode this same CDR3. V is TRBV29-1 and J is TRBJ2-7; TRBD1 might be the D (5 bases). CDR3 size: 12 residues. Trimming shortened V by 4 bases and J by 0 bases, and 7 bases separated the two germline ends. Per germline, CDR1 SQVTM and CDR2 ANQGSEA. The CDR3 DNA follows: TGCAGCGTTGCCGACAGCTCCTACGAGCAGTACTTC. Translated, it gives CSVADSSYEQYF.

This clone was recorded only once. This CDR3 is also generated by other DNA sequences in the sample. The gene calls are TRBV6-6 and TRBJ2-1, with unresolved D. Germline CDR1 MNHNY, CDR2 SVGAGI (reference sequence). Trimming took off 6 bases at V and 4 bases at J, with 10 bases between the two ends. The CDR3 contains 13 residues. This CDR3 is CASSYASYNEQFF. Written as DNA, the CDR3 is TGTGCCAGCAGCTATGCCAGTTACAATGAGCAGTTCTTC.